Presented here are 28 T cell receptor beta chains from one specimen sequenced in a study of T-cell reconstitution after alpha-beta-depleted transplantation in children. Unique molecular identifiers were incorporated during preparation of the TCRbeta library. TCRdb re-called the PCR reads with MiXCR, one entry per CDR3 protein. The sample consists of around 600,000 distinct CDR3 sequences, 23% of them appearing once. The sequencing used PBMCs, mostly from graft donor cells, collected 360 days after TCRalphabeta/CD19-depleted stem cell transplant. These receptors came from a boy in the first two years of life who had a stem cell transplant for acute myeloid leukemia, so the T cells may come from the graft donor.

This clonotype showed up just a few times. The genes are TRBV27 and TRBJ2-2; 8 bases align to TRBD1. Germline CDR1 reads MNHEY; CDR2 reads SMNVEV (reference sequence). Trimming removed 5 bases from V and 8 bases from J; junction bases left unmatched: 7. The CDR3 loop spans 14 amino acids. This CDR3 reads CASSPTQGAGELFF. CDR3 DNA sequence: TGTGCCAGCAGTCCCACCCAGGGGGCTGGGGAGCTGTTTTTT.

This clonotype occurred many times. The chain combines TRBV20-1 with TRBJ1-5; D is ambiguous. CDR1 and CDR2 from the germline V gene are DFQATT and SNEGSKA (reference sequence). V was cut by 0 bases and J by 0 bases, with 6 bases left in between. CDR3 length: 14 amino acids. CDR3 sequence: CSARDQISNQPQHF. CDR3 nucleotides: TGCAGTGCTAGAGACCAGATTAGCAATCAGCCCCAGCATTTT.

This clonotype was observed a single time. V usage is TRBV6-5 and J usage is TRBJ2-3, with 8 bases lining up with TRBD1. V lost 0 bases to trimming and J lost 3 bases; unmatched junction nucleotides: 5. The CDR3 sequence is 16 residues long. Looked up from germline, CDR1 is MNHEY and CDR2 is SVGAGI. Here the CDR3 DNA reads TGTGCCAGCAGTTACTCGAACAGGGGGAGAACAGATACGCAGTATTTT. This translates into CASSYSNRGRTDTQYF.

This clonotype was detected ten times or more. V and J are TRBV20-1 and TRBJ2-7, with TRBD2 matching 9 bases. V lost 0 bases, J lost 7 bases, and 10 bases stayed unmatched. The CDR3 length is 15 residues. Per germline, CDR1 DFQATT and CDR2 SNEGSKA (reference sequence). The CDR3 sequence is CSARDPRGGRGEQYF. The CDR3 nucleotides read TGCAGTGCTAGAGATCCGCGGGGGGGCCGGGGGGAGCAGTACTTC.

This clonotype occurred many times. The chain uses TRBV12-3 or TRBV12-4 and TRBJ1-5; possible D gene TRBD1, 6 bases. Between the trimmed V and J ends, which lost 5 bases and 1 base, there was a span of 18 bases. The CDR3 extends over 17 amino acids. The CDR3 reads CASSSSGTFISNQPQHF. DNA of the CDR3: TGTGCCAGCAGTAGCTCCGGGACATTTATCAGCAATCAGCCCCAGCATTTT.

This clonotype was seen a handful of times. This sequence joins TRBV7-2 and TRBJ2-7, with D unresolved. Germline CDR1 reads SGHTA; CDR2 reads FQGNSA. CDR3 size: 14 residues. Trimming stripped 8 bases from V and 2 bases from J, with 16 bases between. DNA of the CDR3: TGTGCCAGCTCTAATTCAGGTTCCCCCTACGAGCAGTACGTC. It yields the protein CASSNSGSPYEQYV.

Turning to this clonotype: The CDR3 does not end in the conserved phenylalanine or tryptophan, so this is likely a read error. This chain joins TRBV12-3 or TRBV12-4 and TRBJ1-5; D ambiguous. This CDR3 comprises 13 residues. V was cut by 2 bases and J by 1 base, with 3 bases left in between. The CDR3 nucleotides read TGTGCCAGCAGTTTATGGAGCAATCAGCCCCAGCATTGT. It specifies CASSLWSNQPQHC.

This clonotype was recorded a few times. This chain joins TRBV6-2 or TRBV6-3 and TRBJ2-7; either TRBD1 or TRBD2 may supply D (6 bases each). The V end lost 2 bases, the J end lost 5 bases, and 19 bases lay between the germline ends. This CDR3 comprises 16 residues. From germline, CDR1 is MNHEY and CDR2 SVGEGT. CDR3 amino acids: CASSYPLYRGLDEQYF. In nucleotides, the CDR3 is TGTGCCAGCAGTTACCCCCTCTATCGGGGGCTGGACGAGCAGTACTTC.

As to this clonotype: An end of the junction does not agree with germline; a read error may underlie this. This sequence joins TRBV20-1 and TRBJ2-3; no clear D gene. From germline, CDR1 is DFQATT and CDR2 SNEGSKA (reference sequence). The CDR3 runs 11 residues. The CDR3 nucleotides read TGCAGTGCTGGAGAGTCAGATACGCAGTATTTT. Translated: CSAGESDTQYF.

This clonotype was detected only a few times. The chain carries TRBV4-3 and TRBJ2-7, with 9 bases aligning to TRBD2. The J segment lost 3 bases and the V segment lost 0 bases, leaving 12 bases of the junction unmatched. CDR1 LGHNA and CDR2 YSLEER come from the germline V gene. The CDR3 runs to 18 residues. The CDR3 loop is CASSQDSSERGALYEQYF. For the CDR3, the DNA is TGCGCCAGCAGCCAAGATAGTAGCGAGCGGGGGGCCCTCTACGAGCAGTACTTC.

The V gene is TRBV5-1, the J gene TRBJ1-1; no reliable D call. The V and J ends lost 4 bases and 3 bases respectively, with 10 bases between them. This CDR3 comprises 13 residues. The germline CDR1 and CDR2 sequences are SGHRS and YFSETQ. The CDR3 nucleotides read TGCGCCAGCAGCAGGGAAAGGGACACTGAAGCTTTCTTT. Amino acid sequence: CASSRERDTEAFF.

The sample holds a few counts of this clonotype. The rearrangement uses TRBV10-3 and TRBJ2-1, with TRBD2 matching over 7 bases. Germline values: CDR1 ENHRY, CDR2 SYGVKD. Trimming at V came to 0 bases and at J to 8 bases, leaving 7 bases not matched to a gene. The CDR3 length is 15 residues. CDR3 in amino acids: CAISESDGGRDEQFF. The CDR3 DNA reads TGTGCCATCAGTGAGTCTGACGGGGGGAGAGATGAGCAGTTCTTC.

This clonotype showed up just a few times. V is TRBV20-1 and J is TRBJ2-1, with D possibly TRBD2 on 6 matching bases. The germline CDR1 and CDR2 sequences are DFQATT and SNEGSKA (reference sequence). There are 12 residues in the CDR3. Deletions cut 1 base from V and 7 bases from J, with 8 bases between. CDR3 in amino acids: CSARAGLNEQFF. The CDR3, as DNA: TGCAGTGCTAGAGCAGGACTAAATGAGCAGTTCTTC.

The table lists this clonotype with many counts. This sequence joins TRBV7-9 and TRBJ2-7; a possible D gene is TRBD1 (7 bases). V gave up 4 bases and J gave up 3 bases, with 16 bases separating them. The CDR3 loop spans 15 amino acids. Germline V lookup: CDR1 SEHNR, CDR2 FQNEAQ (reference sequence). As DNA, the CDR3 is TGTGCCAGCAGCTCTGGGCAGGGGGGAGTCTACGAGCAGTACGTC. Residues: CASSSGQGGVYEQYV.

The CDR3, as DNA: TGCAGTGCTAGAGATCGGCGGGGGCCCTCCTACGAGCAGTACTTC. Its translation: CSARDRRGPSYEQYF. This chain uses TRBV20-1 with TRBJ2-7; D perhaps matches TRBD2 (7 bases). Looked up from germline, CDR1 is DFQATT and CDR2 is SNEGSKA (reference sequence). Trimming cost V 0 bases and J 0 bases, with 12 bases left between them. CDR3 length: 15 amino acids.

The gene calls are TRBV11-1 and TRBJ2-1, with a possible D match to TRBD2 (6 bases). V was pared by 5 bases and J by 0 bases, with 23 bases between. The CDR3 is 19 residues long. The germline gives CDR1 SGHAT, CDR2 FQDESV (reference sequence). As DNA, the CDR3 is TGTGCCAGCAGCCCACCGACTAGTTTGGGGCCCTCCTCCTACAATGAGCAGTTCTTC. It encodes CASSPPTSLGPSSYNEQFF.

This clonotype was detected once. J is TRBJ2-7 and V is TRBV7-2; tentative D call: TRBD1 (7 bases). The germline V gene has CDR1 SGHTA and CDR2 FQGNSA. V lost 2 bases, J lost 0 bases, and 17 bases lay in between. The CDR3 length is 17 residues. The CDR3 region is CASSLHRQGLSSYEQYF. In DNA form, the CDR3 reads TGTGCCAGCAGCTTACACCGACAGGGACTGAGCTCCTACGAGCAGTACTTC.

This clonotype was observed at least ten times. The rearrangement uses TRBV24-1 and TRBJ2-2; 9 positions agree with TRBD1. The V and J ends lost 5 bases and 6 bases, in that order; junction bases with no gene match: 6. The CDR3 spans 15 residues. CDR1 is KGHDR and CDR2 is SFDVKD in the germline V gene. DNA of the CDR3: TGTGCCACCAGTGGTTTTAGGGACAGGGCCGGGGAGCTGTTTTTT. Protein sequence: CATSGFRDRAGELFF.

This clonotype was seen at least ten times. The gene calls are TRBV10-3 and TRBJ2-1; the match to TRBD2 covers 15 bases. The V and J ends lost 4 bases and 0 bases, in that order; junction bases with no gene match: 7. The CDR3 loop spans 19 amino acids. Germline assignment: CDR1 ENHRY and CDR2 SYGVKD. The CDR3 here is CAISVPGTSGGSSYNEQFF. CDR3 nucleotides: TGTGCCATCAGTGTCCCCGGGACTAGCGGGGGGTCCTCCTACAATGAGCAGTTCTTC.

This chain links TRBV20-1 with TRBJ1-2; 8 bases line up with TRBD1. J was trimmed by 0 bases and V by 4 bases; bases with no gene match: 1. The length of the CDR3 is 13 residues. CDR1 and CDR2 from the germline V gene are DFQATT and SNEGSKA (reference sequence). The CDR3 nucleotides are TGCAGTGCTAACAGGGGGGCTAACTATGGCTACACCTTC. The encoded protein is CSANRGANYGYTF.

V is TRBV27 and J is TRBJ2-5, with 9 bases that match TRBD2. The J segment lost 6 bases and the V segment lost 0 bases, leaving 8 bases of the junction unmatched. The CDR3 runs 16 residues. Germline V gene data show CDR1 as MNHEY and CDR2 as SMNVEV (reference sequence). The CDR3 nucleotides are TGTGCCAGCAGTTTATCGGCCCTAGCGGGGAGTCAGACCCAGTACTTC. As protein: CASSLSALAGSQTQYF.

This clonotype was seen a few times. This chain uses TRBV13 with TRBJ2-7, with TRBD2 as a possible D gene (7 bases). CDR3 length: 16 amino acids. CDR1 is PRHDT and CDR2 is FYEKMQ in the germline V gene (reference sequence). Trimming left V 0 bases short and J 7 bases short, with 19 bases between. The DNA for the CDR3 is TGTGCCAGCAGCTTAGGACAGGGAGGGACAATGATTGAGCAGTACGTC. It is translated as CASSLGQGGTMIEQYV.

V is TRBV27 and J is TRBJ2-1; D call uncertain. The CDR3 is 15 residues long. V was pared by 4 bases and J by 0 bases, with 10 bases between. CDR1 is MNHEY, CDR2 SMNVEV, per germline (reference sequence). The CDR3 sequence: CASSYDGFSYNEQFF. CDR3 in DNA: TGTGCCAGCAGTTACGACGGGTTCTCCTACAATGAGCAGTTCTTC.

The rearrangement joins TRBV20-1 to TRBJ2-3; possible D gene TRBD2, 5 bases. From germline, CDR1 is DFQATT and CDR2 SNEGSKA (reference sequence). This CDR3 has 15 residues. V lost 2 bases and J 1 base, leaving 13 bases between the germline ends. In nucleotides, the CDR3 is TGCAGTGCTAGATCCCCCCGGGGTGGCACAGATACGCAGTATTTT. This sequence encodes CSARSPRGGTDTQYF.

The chain joins TRBV6-5 to TRBJ2-2; D unresolved. Deletions cut 2 bases from V and 7 bases from J, with 17 bases between. The CDR3 is 16 amino acids. Per the germline V gene, CDR1 is MNHEY and CDR2 is SVGAGI. The CDR3 protein is CASSYQDPKAGGELFF. The CDR3 bases are TGTGCCAGCAGTTACCAGGACCCCAAGGCTGGCGGGGAGCTGTTTTTT.

In this sample, this clonotype turned up a few times. The CDR3: CASSYSRTGTGNTIYF. CDR3 bases: TGTGCCAGCAGTTACTCGAGGACAGGGACTGGAAACACCATATATTTT. The chain carries TRBV6-5 and TRBJ1-3; 8 bases are shared with TRBD1. The germline V gene encodes CDR1 MNHEY and CDR2 SVGAGI. The CDR3 spans 16 residues. V lost 0 bases to trimming and J lost 2 bases; unmatched junction nucleotides: 3.

This clonotype was recorded at least ten times. This chain joins TRBV4-1 and TRBJ2-7, with a weak D call TRBD1 (6 bases). The CDR3 length is 12 residues. V dropped 4 bases and J dropped 6 bases, with 10 bases sitting between them. In germline, CDR1 is MGHRA, CDR2 YSYEKL. CDR3 nucleotide sequence: TGCGCCAGCAGCCCGGACAGCAGCGAGCAGTACTTC. This translates into CASSPDSSEQYF.

This clonotype has only a few counts. The chain carries TRBV10-3 and TRBJ2-7; D unclear. Trimming left V 0 bases short and J 4 bases short, with 10 bases between. This CDR3 is built from 14 residues. The germline V gene encodes CDR1 ENHRY and CDR2 SYGVKD. The CDR3 is CAISESYAEYEQYF. As DNA, the CDR3 is TGTGCCATCAGTGAGTCCTATGCGGAATACGAGCAGTACTTC.